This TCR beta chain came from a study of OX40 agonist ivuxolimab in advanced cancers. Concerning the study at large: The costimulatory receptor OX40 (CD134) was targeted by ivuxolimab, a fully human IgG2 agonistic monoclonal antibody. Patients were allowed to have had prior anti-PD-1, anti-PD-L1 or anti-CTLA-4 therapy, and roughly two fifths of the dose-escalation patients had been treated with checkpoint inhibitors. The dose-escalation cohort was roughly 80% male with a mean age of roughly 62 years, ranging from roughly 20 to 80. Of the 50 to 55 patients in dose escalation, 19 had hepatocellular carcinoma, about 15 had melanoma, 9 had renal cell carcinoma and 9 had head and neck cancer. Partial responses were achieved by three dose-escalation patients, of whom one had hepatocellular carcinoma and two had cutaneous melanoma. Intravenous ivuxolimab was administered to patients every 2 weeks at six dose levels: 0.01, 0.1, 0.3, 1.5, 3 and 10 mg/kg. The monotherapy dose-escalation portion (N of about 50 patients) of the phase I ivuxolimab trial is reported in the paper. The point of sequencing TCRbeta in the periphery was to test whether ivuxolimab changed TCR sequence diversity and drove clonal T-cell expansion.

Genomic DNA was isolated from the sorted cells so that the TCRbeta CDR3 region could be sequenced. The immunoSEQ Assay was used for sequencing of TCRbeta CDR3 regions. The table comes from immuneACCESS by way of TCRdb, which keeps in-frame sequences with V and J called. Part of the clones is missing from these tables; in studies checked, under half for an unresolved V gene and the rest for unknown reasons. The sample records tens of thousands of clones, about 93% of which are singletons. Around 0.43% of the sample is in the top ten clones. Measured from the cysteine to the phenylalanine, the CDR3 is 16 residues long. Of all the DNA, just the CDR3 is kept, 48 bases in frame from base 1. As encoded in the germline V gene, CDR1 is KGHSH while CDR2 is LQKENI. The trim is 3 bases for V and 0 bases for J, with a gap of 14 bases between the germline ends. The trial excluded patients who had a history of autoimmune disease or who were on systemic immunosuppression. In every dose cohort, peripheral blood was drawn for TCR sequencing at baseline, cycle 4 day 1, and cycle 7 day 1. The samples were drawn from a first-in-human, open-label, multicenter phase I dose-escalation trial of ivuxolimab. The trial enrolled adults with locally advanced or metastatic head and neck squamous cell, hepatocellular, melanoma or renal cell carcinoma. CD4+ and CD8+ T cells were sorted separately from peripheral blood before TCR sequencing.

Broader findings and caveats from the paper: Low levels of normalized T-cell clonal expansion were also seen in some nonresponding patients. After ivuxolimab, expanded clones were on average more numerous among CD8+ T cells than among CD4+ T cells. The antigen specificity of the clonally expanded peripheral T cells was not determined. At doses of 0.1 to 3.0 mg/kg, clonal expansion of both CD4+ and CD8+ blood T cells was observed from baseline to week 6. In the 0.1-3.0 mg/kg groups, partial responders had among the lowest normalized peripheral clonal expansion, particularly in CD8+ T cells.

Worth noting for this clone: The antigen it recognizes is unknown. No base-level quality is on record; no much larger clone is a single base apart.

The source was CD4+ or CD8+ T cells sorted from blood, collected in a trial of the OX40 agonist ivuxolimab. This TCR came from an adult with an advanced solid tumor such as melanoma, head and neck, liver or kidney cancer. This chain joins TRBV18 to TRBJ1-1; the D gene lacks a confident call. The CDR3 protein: CASSPLGGNMNTEAFF. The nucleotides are TGTGCCAGCTCACCTCTTGGCGGAAACATGAACACTGAAGCTTTCTTT.